Described below is a single T cell receptor beta chain sequence and its context. Its antigen is not known. The CDR3 is 14 residues long. CDR1 is MNHGY and CDR2 is SAAAGT in the germline V gene. V lost 4 bases and J lost 4, with 11 bases in between. The data originate from a study of sequential checkpoint blockade in melanoma. Study overall: Both treatment sequences were followed by maintenance nivolumab. Twenty-two patients had matched tumor biopsies before treatment and at week 13 after nivolumab or ipilimumab alone. Study observations and caveats: Tumor T-cell fraction and clonality correlated with PD-L1 and CD8+ counts.

Described treatment: randomized to nivolumab then ipilimumab (arm A) or the reverse (arm B). DNA-damaging chemotherapy had not been given to any patient beforehand. Sequencing used immunoSEQ multiplex PCR; TCRdb keeps in-frame clones, though not all of them. The sample records about 3,500 clones, about 22% being singletons. The sequencing here drew on tumor tissue (inferred from file names), taken from a patient given nivolumab and ipilimumab in sequence. The chain joins TRBV6-8 to TRBJ1-5; D might be TRBD1 (6 bases). This TCR was sampled from a human patient with melanoma. Some clones in this sample may be carry-over from other donors' samples. The CDR3 sequence is CASSSGARNQPQHF. The CDR3 nucleotides read TGTGCCAGCAGTTCAGGGGCTAGGAATCAGCCCCAGCATTTT.